This TCR beta chain was retrieved from a study of cytomegalovirus exposure and HLA in healthy donors. A multiplex PCR was run with 60 Vbeta primers and 13 Jbeta primers. TCRdb's table, derived via immunoSEQ multiplex PCR, lists solely in-frame clones and lacks some. Recorded for this sample: around 75,000 clones. V was clipped by 3 bases and J by 1 base, with 10 bases between them. CDR3 length: 13 amino acids. CDR1 is SQVTM and CDR2 is ANQGSEA in the germline V gene. In the case of this clone: Its cognate antigen is unknown.

The study, taken as a whole, reports: What a later analysis reportedly showed was that an Asian-associated ancestry cluster had fewer N-insertions than the roughly 700-donor mean. Some V segments, including TRBV6-2 and TRBV6-3, were excluded as indistinguishable. In an earlier analysis, in some 500 donors, most V segments appeared productive either ~87% or ~30% of the time. There were around 160 TCR beta chains listed as cytomegalovirus-associated.

The sequence came from a man aged 45-65 years in good health and CMV-seropositive. The chain uses TRBV29-1 and TRBJ2-7; perhaps TRBD1 as D (6 bases). Sequenced material: PBMCs. CDR3 nucleotide sequence: TGCAGCGTTGAGCAGGACAGTTCCTACGAGCAGTACTTC. Residues: CSVEQDSSYEQYF.